Following are 3 T cell receptor beta chains from one sample sequenced in a study of T-cell memory formation after mild COVID-19. TCRdb redid the calling of the 5' RACE reads with MiXCR, one entry per CDR3 protein. The data hold fewer than 550,000 distinct CDR3 sequences, with 15% to 20% observed a single time. The sequencing sample was made of PBMCs or a T cell subset sorted from them (not recorded which). These TCRs come from an adult woman who had mild COVID-19 (a few samples of this study predate the infection). Cell type and time point are not known.

This clonotype has more than one count but fewer than ten. The chain couples TRBV7-3 to TRBJ2-5; D is perhaps TRBD1 (6 bases). The CDR3 contains 16 residues. With 1 base removed from V and 5 bases from J, the gap between germline ends came to 17 bases. From germline, CDR1 is SGHTA and CDR2 FQGTGA. The CDR3 loop is CASSLKGRGFLETQYF. CDR3 nucleotides: TGTGCCAGCAGCTTAAAGGGCAGGGGTTTTCTGGAGACCCAGTACTTC.

This clonotype was seen a handful of times. V is TRBV24-1 and J is TRBJ2-3; D remains unclear. Trimming removed 0 bases at V and 3 bases at J, with 6 bases between. Germline loops: CDR1 KGHDR, CDR2 SFDVKD. The CDR3 length is 14 residues. The CDR3 spells CATSDLPSTDTQYF. DNA of the CDR3: TGTGCCACCAGTGATTTGCCAAGTACAGATACGCAGTATTTT.

The V gene is TRBV20-1, the J gene TRBJ2-7, with D possibly being TRBD2 (6 bases). CDR1 and CDR2 from the germline V gene are DFQATT and SNEGSKA (reference sequence). Trimming stripped 6 bases from V and 3 bases from J, with 18 bases between. CDR3 size: 14 residues. For the CDR3, the DNA is TGCAGTGCCGGGGGTCTGGGATTCTACTACGAGCAGTACTTC. Translating gives CSAGGLGFYYEQYF.